The T cell receptor beta chain described here comes from a study of cytomegalovirus exposure and HLA in healthy donors. Germline lookup yields CDR1 SGDLS and CDR2 YYNGEE. This CDR3 region has 16 residues. V dropped 1 base and J dropped 0 bases, with 14 bases sitting between them. Primers included in the PCR were 60 Vbeta and 13 Jbeta primers. The table came from immunoSEQ multiplex PCR; TCRdb's copy has only in-frame clones and leaves some out. The data hold around 150,000 clones, with around nine tenths observed a single time. This clone was recorded only once. The antigen is unknown. The study's findings and limits: An analysis done earlier found most TCR beta V segments productive about 90% or about 30% of the time. Later on, an analysis found that several of the most significant clusters appeared to be linked to common viral pathogens, which included parvovirus B19. In all likelihood, a cluster of highly shared sequence variants was a sequencing artifact.

This clonotype was sampled from a woman in her 30s in good health and CMV-seronegative. Sequenced material: PBMCs. The chain uses TRBV9 and TRBJ2-7; possible D gene TRBD2, 6 bases. The CDR3 loop is CASSVRGGMSSYEQYF. CDR3 DNA: TGTGCCAGCAGCGTACGTGGAGGGATGAGCTCCTACGAGCAGTACTTC.